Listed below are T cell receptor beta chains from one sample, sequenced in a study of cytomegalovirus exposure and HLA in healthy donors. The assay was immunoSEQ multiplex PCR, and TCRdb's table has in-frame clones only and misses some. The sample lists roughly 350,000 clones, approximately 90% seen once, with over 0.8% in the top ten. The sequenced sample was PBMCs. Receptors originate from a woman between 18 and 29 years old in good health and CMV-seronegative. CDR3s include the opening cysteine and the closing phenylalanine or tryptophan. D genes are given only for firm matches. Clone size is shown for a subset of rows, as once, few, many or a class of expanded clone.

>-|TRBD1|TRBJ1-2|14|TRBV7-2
CASSRKEGAAGSTF
TGTGCCAGCAGCCGGAAGGAGGGGGCGGCGGGGAGTACCTTC
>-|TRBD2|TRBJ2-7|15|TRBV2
CASSEVASGGRVQYF
TGTGCCAGCAGTGAAGTGGCTAGCGGGGGGAGGGTGCAGTACTTC
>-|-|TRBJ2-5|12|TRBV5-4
CASSSPTGAQYF
TGTGCCAGCAGCTCCCCCACGGGGGCCCAGTACTTC
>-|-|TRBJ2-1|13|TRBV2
CASREGTYNEQFF
TGTGCCAGCAGGGAGGGGACCTACAATGAGCAGTTCTTC
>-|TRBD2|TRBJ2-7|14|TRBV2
CASSELAESYEQYF
TGTGCCAGCAGTGAGCTAGCGGAGAGCTACGAGCAGTACTTC
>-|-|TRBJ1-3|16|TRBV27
CASSLSFQDFGNTIYF
TGTGCCAGCAGTTTATCGTTCCAGGATTTCGGAAACACCATATATTTT
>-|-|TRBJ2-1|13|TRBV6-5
CASSYSPNNEQFF
TGTGCCAGCAGTTACTCCCCCAACAATGAGCAGTTCTTC
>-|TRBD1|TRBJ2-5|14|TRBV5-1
CASTPDRGIETQYF
TGCGCCAGCACTCCGGACAGGGGTATTGAGACCCAGTACTTC
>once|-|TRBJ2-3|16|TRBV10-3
CAISESTGRLPDTQYF
TGTGCCATCAGTGAGTCGACAGGGAGGCTCCCAGATACGCAGTATTTT
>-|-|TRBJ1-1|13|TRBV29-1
CSVVLLTGTEAFF
TGCAGCGTTGTTCTTCTAACGGGGACTGAAGCTTTCTTT
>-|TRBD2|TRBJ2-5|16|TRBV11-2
CASSPNNWDGRETQYF
TGTGCCAGCAGCCCGAACAATTGGGACGGGAGGGAGACCCAGTACTTC
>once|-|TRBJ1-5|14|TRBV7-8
CASSQQENNQPQHF
TGTGCCAGCAGCCAACAGGAGAACAATCAGCCCCAGCATTTT
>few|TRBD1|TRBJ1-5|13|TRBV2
CASSGDRGAPEHF
TGTGCCAGCAGTGGGGACAGAGGCGCACCGGAGCATTTT
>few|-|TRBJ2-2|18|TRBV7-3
CASSLTYQGPDVTGELFF
TGTGCCAGCAGCTTAACGTACCAGGGCCCGGACGTCACCGGGGAGCTGTTTTTT
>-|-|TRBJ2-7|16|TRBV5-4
CASSPEPGVTSYEQYF
TGTGCCAGCAGCCCGGAGCCGGGGGTAACCTCCTACGAGCAGTACTTC
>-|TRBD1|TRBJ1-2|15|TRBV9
CASSVVGTGTYGYTF
TGTGCCAGCAGCGTAGTAGGGACAGGGACCTATGGCTACACCTTC
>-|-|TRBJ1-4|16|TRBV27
CASSPGLLQIGEKLFF
TGTGCCAGCAGTCCCGGACTGCTCCAGATAGGGGAAAAACTGTTTTTT
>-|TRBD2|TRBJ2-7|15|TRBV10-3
CAISESTSGSYEQYF
TGTGCCATCAGTGAGTCCACTAGCGGGAGTTACGAGCAGTACTTC
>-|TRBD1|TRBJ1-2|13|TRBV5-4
CASSWDRSYGYTF
TGTGCCAGCAGCTGGGACAGGAGCTATGGCTACACCTTC
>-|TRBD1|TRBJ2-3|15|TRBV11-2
CASSHGDRGPDTQYF
TGTGCCAGCAGCCACGGGGACAGGGGCCCAGATACGCAGTATTTT
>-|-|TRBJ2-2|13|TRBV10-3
CAISDGVTGELFF
TGTGCCATCAGTGACGGGGTGACCGGGGAGCTGTTTTTT
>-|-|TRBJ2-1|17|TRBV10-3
CAISDQSSASSYNEQFF
TGTGCCATCAGTGATCAATCTAGCGCGAGCTCCTACAATGAGCAGTTCTTC
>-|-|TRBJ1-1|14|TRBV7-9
CASSLYRLNTEAFF
TGTGCCAGCAGCTTGTACAGACTGAACACTGAAGCTTTCTTT
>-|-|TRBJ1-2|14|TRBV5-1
CASSLDHSNYGYTF
TGCGCCAGCAGCTTGGACCACAGTAACTATGGCTACACCTTC
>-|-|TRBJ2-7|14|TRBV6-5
CASRDRTFPYEQYF
TGTGCCAGCCGCGATCGGACTTTCCCCTACGAGCAGTACTTC
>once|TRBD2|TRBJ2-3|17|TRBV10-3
CAISESLASGTRDTQYF
TGTGCCATCAGTGAGTCGTTGGCTAGCGGGACAAGAGATACGCAGTATTTT
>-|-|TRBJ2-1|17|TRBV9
CASSAQTGRFAYNEQFF
TGTGCCAGCAGCGCACAGACAGGGAGGTTTGCCTACAATGAGCAGTTCTTC
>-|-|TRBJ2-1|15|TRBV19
CASSMSGLSYNEQFF
TGTGCCAGTAGTATGAGCGGACTCTCCTACAATGAGCAGTTCTTC
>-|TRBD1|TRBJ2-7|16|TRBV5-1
CASSPGKGQGIYEQYF
TGCGCCAGCAGCCCCGGTAAGGGACAGGGTATTTACGAGCAGTACTTC
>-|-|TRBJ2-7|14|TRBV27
CASSMTGLPYEQYF
TGTGCCAGCAGTATGACAGGACTCCCCTACGAGCAGTACTTC
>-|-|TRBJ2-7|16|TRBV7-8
CASSRGVAGEPHEQYF
TGTGCCAGCAGCCGGGGGGTGGCAGGGGAGCCCCACGAGCAGTACTTC
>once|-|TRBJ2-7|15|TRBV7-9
CASSLLGAAYYEQYF
TGTGCCAGCAGCTTATTAGGGGCAGCATACTACGAGCAGTACTTC
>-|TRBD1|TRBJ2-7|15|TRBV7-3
CASSLTGTGNYEQYF
TGTGCCAGCAGCTTAACGGGGACAGGGAACTACGAGCAGTACTTC
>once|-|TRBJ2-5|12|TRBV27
CASSPDRETQYF
TGTGCCAGCAGCCCAGACAGGGAGACCCAGTACTTC
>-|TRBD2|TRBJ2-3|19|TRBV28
CASSLTSGREEAWTDTQYF
TGTGCCAGCAGTCTGACTAGCGGGAGAGAGGAGGCCTGGACAGATACGCAGTATTTT
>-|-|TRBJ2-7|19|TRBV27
CASSMGTLGPGGRSPGQYF
TGTGCCAGCAGTATGGGGACTTTGGGGCCCGGGGGACGGTCTCCTGGGCAGTACTTC
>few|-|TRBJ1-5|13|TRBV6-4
CASSEQGGQPQHF
TGTGCCAGCAGTGAACAGGGCGGGCAGCCCCAGCATTTT
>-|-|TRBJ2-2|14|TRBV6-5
CASRGPRDTGELFF
TGTGCCAGCAGGGGGCCCAGGGACACCGGGGAGCTGTTTTTT
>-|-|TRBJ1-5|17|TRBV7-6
CASSLGASGVGNQPQHF
TGTGCCAGCAGCTTAGGGGCCTCGGGGGTAGGCAATCAGCCCCAGCATTTT
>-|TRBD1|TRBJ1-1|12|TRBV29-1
CSIRQGGTEAFF
TGCAGCATCAGACAGGGCGGCACTGAAGCTTTCTTT
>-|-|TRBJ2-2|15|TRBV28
CASGLNGGNTGELFF
TGTGCCAGCGGTCTTAACGGGGGGAACACCGGGGAGCTGTTTTTT
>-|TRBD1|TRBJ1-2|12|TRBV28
CASSSGGDGYTF
TGTGCCAGCAGCTCAGGGGGCGATGGCTACACCTTC
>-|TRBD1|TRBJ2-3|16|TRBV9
CASSVTQGSSTDTQYF
TGTGCCAGCAGCGTAACACAGGGGTCTAGCACAGATACGCAGTATTTT
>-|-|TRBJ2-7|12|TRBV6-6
CASSQLAYEQYF
TGTGCCAGCAGTCAACTAGCCTACGAGCAGTACTTC
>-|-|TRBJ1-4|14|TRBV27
CASSKQADNEKLFF
TGTGCCAGCAGTAAACAGGCTGATAATGAAAAACTGTTTTTT
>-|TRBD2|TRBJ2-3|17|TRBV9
CASSVGASGTITDTQYF
TGTGCCAGCAGCGTAGGAGCTAGCGGGACAATCACAGATACGCAGTATTTT
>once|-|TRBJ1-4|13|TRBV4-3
CASSQRRGEKLFF
TGCGCCAGCAGCCAGCGCAGGGGTGAAAAACTGTTTTTT
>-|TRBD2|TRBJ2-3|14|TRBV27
CASSRTSGTDTQYF
TGTGCCAGCAGCAGGACTAGCGGCACAGATACGCAGTATTTT
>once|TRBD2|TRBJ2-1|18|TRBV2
CASSGETSGRASYNEQFF
TGTGCCAGCAGTGGGGAGACTAGCGGGAGGGCCTCCTACAATGAGCAGTTCTTC
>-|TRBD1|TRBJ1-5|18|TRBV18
CASSPSRGWTGDNQPQHF
TGTGCCAGCTCACCGTCACGGGGTTGGACAGGGGACAATCAGCCCCAGCATTTT
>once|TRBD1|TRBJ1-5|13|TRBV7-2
CASSGETGQPQHF
TGTGCCAGCAGCGGGGAGACAGGGCAGCCCCAGCATTTT
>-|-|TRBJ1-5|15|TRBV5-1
CASSLVGGINQPQHF
TGCGCCAGCAGCTTGGTGGGAGGAATCAATCAGCCCCAGCATTTT
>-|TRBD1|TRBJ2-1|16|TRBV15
CATSRDRGTEYNEQFF
TGTGCCACCAGCAGAGATAGGGGGACAGAATACAATGAGCAGTTCTTC
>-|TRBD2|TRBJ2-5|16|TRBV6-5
CASSYRASGSRETQYF
TGTGCCAGCAGTTACCGCGCTAGCGGGAGTCGGGAGACCCAGTACTTC
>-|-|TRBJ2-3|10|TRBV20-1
CSALTDTQYF
TGCAGTGCTCTCACAGATACGCAGTATTTT
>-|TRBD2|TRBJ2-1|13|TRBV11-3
CASSPGGGNEQFF
TGTGCCAGCAGCCCCGGGGGGGGCAATGAGCAGTTCTTC
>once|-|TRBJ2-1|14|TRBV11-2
CASSLGGGTGEQFF
TGTGCCAGCAGCTTAGGAGGGGGAACAGGTGAGCAGTTCTTC
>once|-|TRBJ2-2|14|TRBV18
CASSREPGTGELFF
TGTGCCAGCTCACGGGAACCGGGGACCGGGGAGCTGTTTTTT
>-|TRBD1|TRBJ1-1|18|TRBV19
CASGSLTGGASGGTEAFF
TGTGCCAGTGGTTCCCTGACAGGGGGCGCCTCTGGAGGCACTGAAGCTTTCTTT
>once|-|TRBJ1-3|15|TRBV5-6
CASSLAGVYLDTIYF
TGTGCCAGCAGCTTGGCAGGGGTCTACCTTGACACCATATATTTT